The clone carrying this T cell receptor beta chain appeared a few times. Collected material from alopecia areata patients comprised lesional scalp punch biopsies and peripheral blood. The data were obtained in a study of CD8+ T cells in alopecia areata. Study-wide context: Tofacitinib was taken orally by treated patients, and the dose was 5 to 10 mg twice daily.

Sequencing relied on a cDNA template that was reverse transcribed from extracted RNA. Only in-frame clones appear in the TCRdb table, and some are missing; sequencing was by immunoSEQ multiplex PCR. The sample carries 200,000 or so clones, about 53% recorded once. The sequence was collected from a human donor with alopecia areata. Sequenced material: CD4+ T cells sorted from blood, taken at week 0.

CDR3 loop: CASSDPQGPSGANVLTF. The CDR3 DNA sequence: TGTGCCAGCAGTGACCCCCAAGGCCCCTCTGGGGCCAACGTCCTGACTTTC. The V gene is TRBV25-1, the J gene TRBJ2-6; D unclear. V was trimmed by 3 bases and J by 0 bases, leaving 12 bases between them. Looked up from germline, CDR1 is MGHDK and CDR2 is SYGVNS. The CDR3 has 17 amino acids.